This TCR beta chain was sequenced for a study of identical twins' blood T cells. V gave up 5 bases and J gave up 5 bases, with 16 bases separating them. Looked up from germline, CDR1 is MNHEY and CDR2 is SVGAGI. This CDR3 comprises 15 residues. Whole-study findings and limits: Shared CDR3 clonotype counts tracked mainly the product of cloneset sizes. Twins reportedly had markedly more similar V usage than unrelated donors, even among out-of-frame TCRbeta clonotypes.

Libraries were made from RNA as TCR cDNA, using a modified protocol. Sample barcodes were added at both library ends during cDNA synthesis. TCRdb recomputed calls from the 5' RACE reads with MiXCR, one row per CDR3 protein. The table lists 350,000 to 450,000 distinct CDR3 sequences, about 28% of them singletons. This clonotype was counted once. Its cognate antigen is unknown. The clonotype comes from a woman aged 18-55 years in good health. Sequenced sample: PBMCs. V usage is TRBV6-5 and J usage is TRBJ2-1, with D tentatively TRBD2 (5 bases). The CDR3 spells CASSRRKTSNNEQFF. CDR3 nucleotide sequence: TGTGCCAGCAGTCGAAGGAAAACTAGTAACAATGAGCAGTTCTTC.